This T cell receptor beta chain derives from a study of response to subunit inactivated influenza vaccine. One entry per CDR3 protein results from TCRdb running MiXCR on the RT-PCR reads. The sample gives about 780,000 distinct CDR3 sequences, about 18% of which show up once; under 13% is in the top ten. CDR1 and CDR2 from the germline V gene are GTSNPN and SVGIG (reference sequence). The CDR3 sequence is 11 residues long. The starting material was PBMCs from blood, obtained 5 days after vaccination. The source of this sequence is a man aged 50 to 59 who received an inactivated influenza vaccine. The V and J genes are TRBV30 and TRBJ2-1; D is perhaps TRBD1 or TRBD2 (5 bases each). Written as DNA, the CDR3 is TGTGCTATGGGGGAATACAATGAGCAGTTCTTC. Translated: CAMGEYNEQFF.